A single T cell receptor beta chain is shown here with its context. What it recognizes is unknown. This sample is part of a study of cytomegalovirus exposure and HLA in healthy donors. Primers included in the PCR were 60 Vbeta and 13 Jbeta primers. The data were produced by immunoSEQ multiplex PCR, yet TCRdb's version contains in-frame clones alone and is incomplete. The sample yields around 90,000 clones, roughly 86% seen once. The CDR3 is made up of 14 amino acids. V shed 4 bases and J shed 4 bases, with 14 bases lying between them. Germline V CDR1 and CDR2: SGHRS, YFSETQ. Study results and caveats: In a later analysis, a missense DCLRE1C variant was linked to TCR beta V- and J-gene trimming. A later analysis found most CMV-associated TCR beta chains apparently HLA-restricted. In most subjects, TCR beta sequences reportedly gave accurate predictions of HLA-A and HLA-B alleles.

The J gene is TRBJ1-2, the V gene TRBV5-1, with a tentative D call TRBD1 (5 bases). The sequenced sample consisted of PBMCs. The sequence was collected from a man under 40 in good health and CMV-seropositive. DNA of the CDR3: TGCGCCAGCAGCGAAGTCCAAGGGGCCTATGGCTACACCTTC. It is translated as CASSEVQGAYGYTF.